This T cell receptor (beta chain) appears in the sequencing data of a study of cytomegalovirus exposure and HLA in healthy donors. The germline V gene has CDR1 SGDLS and CDR2 YYNGEE. The length of the CDR3 is 16 residues. V lost 4 bases, J lost 4 bases, and 19 bases lay in between. 13 Jbeta primers and 60 Vbeta primers were used for the PCR. Repertoires were generated with immunoSEQ multiplex PCR, while TCRdb's copy carries only in-frame clones and drops some. Of some 130,000 clones in the sample, roughly four fifths are singletons; the top ten hold over 4.5%. Broader study findings: Sequencing artifact likely explains a cluster of highly shared sequence variants. As a later analysis showed, a missense DCLRE1C variant was linked to trimming of TCR beta V- and J-genes. Under in vitro conditions, three CMV-associated chains were confirmed as specific for CMV antigens. Later findings reportedly placed an Asian-associated ancestry cluster below the 666-donor mean for N-insertions.

To note about this clone: Its antigen is as yet unknown.

The sequenced material came from PBMCs. This chain joins TRBV9 and TRBJ2-3; tentative D call: TRBD2 (7 bases). The origin of this receptor is a woman between 40 and 50 years old in good health and CMV-seropositive. The CDR3 DNA sequence: TGTGCCAGCAGCATAGGGGGGGGAACTCTTCCAGATACGCAGTATTTT. Its translation is CASSIGGGTLPDTQYF.